The following is a T cell receptor beta chain sequence with its context. Naivety among CD8 cells was defined by CD45RO negativity and positive CCR7 selection, thereby excluding terminally differentiated effector memory CD45RA+ cells. Germline lookup yields CDR1 SGHVS and CDR2 FNYEAQ. This CDR3 region has 15 residues. V shed 5 bases, J shed 10 bases, and the junction held 13 bases outside the gene matches. These data are taken from a study of shared clonotypes between healthy human individuals. Clones were sequenced by immunoSEQ multiplex PCR, and TCRdb holds only the in-frame ones, with some missing. Among hundreds of thousands of clones listed, under 95% were seen once.

Sequenced sample: naive CD8+ T cells sorted from blood. The TCR sequence derives from a man in his thirties or forties in good health. The rearrangement joins TRBV7-6 to TRBJ2-1, with 8 positions matching TRBD1. CDR3 DNA sequence: TGTGCCAGCAGCCGGAGCCCTCAGGGGGCCTGGGAGCAGTTCTTC. It codes for CASSRSPQGAWEQFF.